The subject of this entry is one TCR beta chain. Here immunoSEQ multiplex PCR was the method, and the copy in TCRdb shows in-frame clones only, minus some. This repertoire shows over 100,000 clones, approximately 86% found once; its top ten account for 4.5% to 6.5%. The sample comes from a study of T cell responses to AZD1222 COVID-19 vaccine. V lost 5 bases, J lost 8 bases, and 11 bases stayed unmatched. CDR3 size: 15 residues. Germline lookup yields CDR1 SGHTA and CDR2 FQGNSA. Sequenced material: peripheral blood, taken on day 0 of AZD1222 vaccination. This TCR was sampled from an adult in good health. The genes are TRBV7-2 and TRBJ2-1, with 8 bases lining up with TRBD2. The CDR3 reads CASSKTGGPGDEQFF. The CDR3 DNA follows: TGTGCCAGCAGCAAAACGGGGGGGCCAGGGGATGAGCAGTTCTTC.